A single sample is the source of the 29 T cell receptor beta chains below, sequenced in a study of naive and memory T cell subsets. Their target antigens are unknown. Study findings and constraints: Possibly reflecting memory cells re-expressing CD45RA, a few larger clonotypes occurred in naive repertoires, especially CD8.

The beta constant-region primer was an equimolar mix of two oligonucleotides covering TRBC1 and TRBC2. Ligated cDNA was amplified by four rounds of PCR with nested alpha and beta constant-region primers and SP2. One entry per CDR3 protein, called by TCRdb with MiXCR from the UMI-ligation and nested PCR reads. The data show 150,000 or so distinct CDR3 sequences, 20% to 25% seen once. The sequenced sample was naive CD4+ T cells from blood. The receptors originated from a human donor in good health.

V and J are TRBV6-5 and TRBJ2-5; TRBD2 matches at 12 bases. The CDR3 length is 19 residues. Germline lookup yields CDR1 MNHEY and CDR2 SVGAGI. V was pared by 6 bases and J by 2 bases, with 16 bases of the junction left unmatched. The CDR3 region is CASSPRLAGEVTAQETQYF. The CDR3 DNA reads TGTGCCAGCAGCCCGAGACTAGCGGGAGAAGTGACGGCACAAGAGACCCAGTACTTC.

CDR3 amino acids: CASSPLIGGANQPQHF. The CDR3 bases are TGTGCCAGCAGCCCTCTGATAGGGGGGGCTAATCAGCCCCAGCATTTT. The V call is TRBV7-9, the J call TRBJ1-5; D may be TRBD1 (6 bases). CDR3 length: 16 residues. Germline V lookup: CDR1 SEHNR, CDR2 FQNEAQ (reference sequence). Trimming removed 5 bases at V and 4 bases at J, with 18 bases between.

This clonotype has just a few counts. This rearrangement joins TRBV7-6 to TRBJ2-3; TRBD2 matches 12 bases. J was trimmed by 0 bases and V by 2 bases; bases with no gene match: 0. Germline lookup yields CDR1 SGHVS and CDR2 FNYEAQ. The CDR3 extends over 16 amino acids. Written as DNA, the CDR3 is TGTGCCAGCAGCTTAACTAGCGGGAGGAGCACAGATACGCAGTATTTT. Its protein product is CASSLTSGRSTDTQYF.

This clonotype was seen more than once but under ten times. The rearrangement joins TRBV6-6 to TRBJ1-5; D gene uncertain. The V and J ends lost 1 base and 0 bases respectively, with 7 bases between them. CDR3 length: 15 amino acids. Germline assignment: CDR1 MNHNY and CDR2 SVGAGI (reference sequence). The CDR3 DNA reads TGTGCCAGCAGTTACTTGTCAAATAGCAATCAGCCCCAGCATTTT. It is translated as CASSYLSNSNQPQHF.

The V call is TRBV19, the J call TRBJ2-7; 10 nucleotides line up with TRBD1. The V gene end was trimmed by 0 bases and the J gene end by 2 bases; junction bases not matched to a gene: 7. Germline values: CDR1 LNHDA, CDR2 SQIVND (reference sequence). The CDR3 sequence is 17 residues long. The CDR3, as DNA: TGTGCCAGTAGTATAGATCATGGGACAGGGGCGGCCTACGAGCAGTACTTC. Translated: CASSIDHGTGAAYEQYF.

V gene TRBV6-2 or TRBV6-3 combines with J gene TRBJ1-4; D is uncertain. Germline CDR1 is MNHEY and CDR2 is SVGEGT. Trimming pared 6 bases from V and 7 bases from J, leaving 18 bases between. This CDR3 contains 15 residues. The CDR3 DNA follows: TGTGCCAGCAGCCCCGGACGCGGTATCGGTGAAAAACTGTTTTTT. It specifies CASSPGRGIGEKLFF.

This chain joins TRBV7-3 and TRBJ1-5; unclear D gene. V lost 3 bases to trimming and J lost 7 bases, with 10 bases between them. Looked up from germline, CDR1 is SGHTA and CDR2 is FQGTGA. The CDR3 spans 13 residues. Here the CDR3 reads CASSLAEGQPQHF. CDR3 bases: TGTGCCAGCAGCTTGGCGGAGGGACAGCCCCAGCATTTT.

The table lists this clonotype with a few counts. This chain uses TRBV12-5 with TRBJ2-1; 10 bases line up with TRBD2. CDR1 is LGHNT and CDR2 is FRNRAP in the germline V gene. CDR3 length: 17 residues. V gave up 3 bases and J gave up 3 bases; unmatched junction bases: 8. The CDR3 DNA sequence: TGTGCTAGTGGTTTAGGAGCGGGAGGGCCGCTCTACAATGAGCAGTTCTTC. Protein: CASGLGAGGPLYNEQFF.

In this sample, this clonotype turned up a few times. In nucleotides, the CDR3 is TGTGCCAGCTCACCAGCCATGGGGTCTTCCTACGAGCAGTACTTC. Translation gives CASSPAMGSSYEQYF. The chain joins TRBV18 to TRBJ2-7; D is unclear. The CDR3 is made up of 15 amino acids. Per the germline V gene, CDR1 is KGHSH and CDR2 is LQKENI. The V gene lost 2 bases and the J gene lost 1 base, with 12 bases spanning the gap.

The rearrangement links TRBV11-2 to TRBJ2-3; 9 nucleotides match TRBD2. Germline-derived CDR1 and CDR2 are SGHAT and FQNNGV. The CDR3 extends over 16 amino acids. Trimming took 1 base from V and 4 from J; bases not matched to a gene: 6. The CDR3 reads CASSLVAGGLSDTQYF. In nucleotides, the CDR3 is TGTGCCAGCAGCTTAGTCGCGGGAGGGCTCTCAGATACGCAGTATTTT.

CDR3 coding DNA: TGTGCCAGCAGTTTAATGGGCCCCCAGGAAAAACTGTTTTTT. Amino acids: CASSLMGPQEKLFF. The V call is TRBV28, the J call TRBJ1-4, with D uncertain. The V gene's germline CDR1 is MDHEN and CDR2 SYDVKM. V lost 2 bases to trimming and J lost 8 bases, with 12 bases between them. The CDR3 is made up of 14 amino acids.

This chain joins TRBV12-3 or TRBV12-4 and TRBJ1-1; D remains ambiguous. Trimming left V 6 bases short and J 2 bases short, with 13 bases between. The CDR3 sequence is 14 residues long. The CDR3 spells CASSLRTGNTEAFF. Here the CDR3 DNA reads TGTGCCAGCAGCCTAAGGACGGGTAACACTGAAGCTTTCTTT.

The chain recombines TRBV4-1 with TRBJ2-5; a possible D gene is TRBD2 (6 bases). V shed 0 bases and J shed 5 bases, with 19 bases lying between them. The length of the CDR3 is 17 residues. CDR1 MGHRA and CDR2 YSYEKL come from the germline V gene. CDR3 amino acids: CASSQEGGIAGKETQYF. The CDR3 DNA is TGCGCCAGCAGCCAAGAGGGGGGAATCGCGGGCAAGGAGACCCAGTACTTC.

This clonotype was detected only a few times. The chain employs TRBV5-6 and TRBJ1-2; possibly TRBD1 for D (6 bases). The CDR3 contains 13 residues. Germline CDR1 and CDR2: SGHDT and YYEEEE. V was cut by 3 bases and J by 4 bases, with 10 bases left in between. CDR3 residues: CASSYTGIYGYTF. In nucleotides, the CDR3 is TGTGCCAGCAGCTATACAGGGATCTATGGCTACACCTTC.

This rearrangement joins TRBV20-1 to TRBJ2-7, with TRBD2 matching over 8 bases. With V trimmed by 1 base and J by 7 bases, 12 bases remained unmatched. The CDR3 has 15 amino acids. Germline V CDR1 and CDR2: DFQATT, SNEGSKA (reference sequence). The CDR3 region has the DNA TGCAGTGCTAGAGCATCCGGGACTAGTCGGCTGGAGCAGTACTTC. Its translation is CSARASGTSRLEQYF.

The chain employs TRBV20-1 and TRBJ2-1; D gene unclear. CDR1 and CDR2 from the germline V gene are DFQATT and SNEGSKA (reference sequence). There are 13 residues in the CDR3. With 5 bases removed from V and 0 bases from J, the gap between germline ends came to 8 bases. CDR3 DNA sequence: TGCAGTGCTGTCAAGAGCTCCTACAATGAGCAGTTCTTC. It is translated as CSAVKSSYNEQFF.

The table lists this clonotype with a few counts. The V call is TRBV27, the J call TRBJ2-3; D call uncertain. Trimming stripped 3 bases from V and 1 base from J, with 5 bases between. Germline CDR1 is MNHEY and CDR2 is SMNVEV (reference sequence). The CDR3 is 13 amino acids. CDR3 amino acids: CASSFSGTDTQYF. The CDR3, as DNA: TGTGCCAGCAGTTTTTCAGGCACAGATACGCAGTATTTT.

The chain combines TRBV10-3 with TRBJ2-7; 8 bases line up with TRBD2. The CDR3 is made up of 13 amino acids. From germline, CDR1 is ENHRY and CDR2 SYGVKD. J lost 4 bases, V lost 5 bases, and 4 bases had no gene match. CDR3 nucleotides: TGTGCCATCAGTAGCGGGAGACAATACGAGCAGTACTTC. Its translation is CAISSGRQYEQYF.

This clonotype was detected only a few times. The rearrangement joins TRBV28 to TRBJ1-6, with D maybe TRBD1 (6 bases). The V gene lost 4 bases and the J gene lost 15 bases, with 19 bases spanning the gap. CDR3 length: 14 residues. Per germline, CDR1 MDHEN and CDR2 SYDVKM. The CDR3 region is CASSWDKASVNLHF. The CDR3 DNA reads as TGTGCCAGCAGTTGGGACAAGGCCTCAGTTAACCTCCACTTT. Drawing the rest from reference TRBV28 and TRBJ1-6, the complete variable domain is DVKVTQSSRYLVKRTGEKVFLECVQDMDHENMFWYRQDPGLGLRLIYFSYDVKMKEKGDIPEGYSVSREKKERFSLILESASTNQTSMYLCASSWDKASVNLHFGNGTRLTVT.

The chain carries TRBV12-3 or TRBV12-4 and TRBJ1-2; D unresolved. This CDR3 comprises 11 residues. The ends were cut back, 10 bases at V and 3 bases at J, with 9 bases in the middle. The CDR3 DNA is TGTGCCACCCTTAGGGACTATGGCTACACCTTC. Protein product: CATLRDYGYTF.

In its sample, this clonotype was seen a few times. The chain joins TRBV25-1 to TRBJ2-3, with TRBD2 matching over 9 bases. This CDR3 has 17 amino acids. J gave up 1 base and V 2 bases, and 7 bases lay outside the gene matches. The V gene's germline CDR1 is MGHDK and CDR2 SYGVNS. CDR3 bases: TGTGCCAGCAGTGAACCCTTAGCGGGAGATGGCACAGATACGCAGTATTTT. Protein: CASSEPLAGDGTDTQYF.

CDR3 in amino acids: CASRAGLAGVPGELFF. CDR3 sequence (DNA): TGTGCCAGCAGAGCGGGACTAGCGGGAGTACCCGGGGAGCTGTTTTTT. The V call is TRBV2, the J call TRBJ2-2; 14 positions agree with TRBD2. This CDR3 contains 16 residues. The V gene end was trimmed by 6 bases and the J gene end by 6 bases; junction bases not matched to a gene: 6. Germline CDR1 reads SNHLY; CDR2 reads FYNNEI.

This chain links TRBV28 with TRBJ2-4, with a tentative D call TRBD1 (7 bases). The CDR3 consists of 19 residues. V shed 4 bases and J shed 0 bases, with 22 bases lying between them. Per germline, CDR1 MDHEN and CDR2 SYDVKM. CDR3 amino acids: CASSSPRGLGGLAKNIQYF. The CDR3 nucleotides are TGTGCCAGCAGTTCCCCCCGGGGGTTAGGGGGCTTAGCCAAAAACATTCAGTACTTC.

Only a few counts were recorded for this clonotype. This rearrangement joins TRBV10-1 to TRBJ2-7; tentative D call: TRBD2 (7 bases). The germline V gene has CDR1 WNHNN and CDR2 SYGVQD (reference sequence). Between the trimmed V and J ends, which lost 3 bases and 6 bases, there was a span of 18 bases. This CDR3 spans 15 amino acids. The CDR3 DNA sequence: TGCGCCAGCAGTGAACTCCGGGGGGCCGCCGCCGAGCAGTACTTC. This encodes CASSELRGAAAEQYF.

The chain employs TRBV6-5 and TRBJ2-7, with D perhaps TRBD2 (5 bases). Germline-derived CDR1 and CDR2 are MNHEY and SVGAGI. This CDR3 region has 15 residues. The V end was cut by 2 bases, the J end by 1 base, with 12 bases between. The CDR3 reads CASSYEGVGSYEQYF. In DNA, the CDR3 is TGTGCCAGCAGTTACGAGGGAGTAGGGTCCTACGAGCAGTACTTC.

This clonotype has just a few counts. This chain connects TRBV5-1 to TRBJ2-2; 7 bases agree with TRBD2. Germline V gene data show CDR1 as SGHRS and CDR2 as YFSETQ. This CDR3 is 14 amino acids long. With 4 bases clipped from V and 1 base from J, the junction kept 1 base outside the gene matches. In nucleotides, the CDR3 is TGCGCCAGCAGCGGCGGGAGGAACACCGGGGAGCTGTTTTTT. This sequence encodes CASSGGRNTGELFF.

This clonotype was seen a few times. The CDR3 bases are TGTGCCAGCAGTACAGGGGGCTTCGAGCAGTACTTC. Its protein is CASSTGGFEQYF. The J gene is TRBJ2-7, the V gene TRBV28, with TRBD1 matching 9 bases. The junction had 2 bases not matched to a gene; V was cut back by 5 bases and J by 6 bases. The CDR3 has 12 amino acids. The V gene's germline CDR1 is MDHEN and CDR2 SYDVKM.

The V call is TRBV7-3, the J call TRBJ2-3, with 8 nucleotides matching TRBD2. The CDR3 has 16 amino acids. The J segment lost 4 bases and the V segment lost 2 bases, leaving 8 bases of the junction unmatched. The germline V gene encodes CDR1 SGHTA and CDR2 FQGTGA. Here the CDR3 reads CASSLSGAGEADTQYF. The CDR3 nucleotides read TGTGCCAGCAGCTTATCGGGAGCGGGAGAAGCAGATACGCAGTATTTT. The variable domain in full, with the rest retrieved from reference TRBV7-3 and TRBJ2-3, is GAGVSQTPSNKVTEKGKYVELRCDPISGHTALYWYRQSLGQGPEFLIYFQGTGAADDSGLPNDRFFAVRPEGSVSTLKIQRTERGDSAVYLCASSLSGAGEADTQYFGPGTRLTVL.

Only one count was recorded for this clonotype. The chain has TRBV4-3 and TRBJ2-1; D possibly corresponds to TRBD2 (5 bases). CDR1 LGHNA and CDR2 YSLEER come from the germline V gene. There are 15 residues in the CDR3. The germline V and J ends were trimmed by 0 bases and 6 bases, with 12 bases remaining between them. CDR3 protein: CASSQDELAINEQFF. The CDR3 nucleotides read TGCGCCAGCAGCCAAGATGAGCTAGCAATCAATGAGCAGTTCTTC.